The source of this TCR beta chain is a study of cytomegalovirus exposure and HLA in healthy donors. Overall study results and limits: A later analysis, which compared TCR beta chains of equal frequency, found the HLA-associated ones more clonally expanded. Most likely, a cluster of highly shared sequence variants arose as a sequencing artifact.

Remarks on this clone: Its antigen remains unknown.

Researchers ran the PCR with 60 Vbeta and 13 Jbeta primers. Methods used by the authors: Counted up in a later analysis, unique TCR beta chains came to roughly 80 million, with around 9.9 million shared. Repertoires were generated with immunoSEQ multiplex PCR, while TCRdb's copy carries only in-frame clones and drops some. The DNA gave D and trimming, while V, J and clone size come from that table. The sample yields roughly 110,000 clones, roughly four fifths seen once. CDR3 length equals 12 residues. Germline CDR1 reads SQVTM; CDR2 reads ANQGSEA. The junction had 10 bases not matched to a gene; V was cut back by 7 bases and J by 8 bases.

This clonotype was obtained from a male donor in good health and CMV-seropositive. Material: PBMCs. This sequence joins TRBV29-1 and TRBJ1-2; 7 nucleotides match TRBD1. CDR3 residues: CSAGNRGWGYTF. The DNA for the CDR3 is TGCAGCGCCGGAAACAGGGGTTGGGGCTACACCTTC.